This TCR beta chain was recovered during a study of blood T cells in healthy people across ages (dated by TCRdb to the mid-2010s). Looking at the study overall: In model experiments, roughly one uniquely barcoded TCR beta cDNA molecule per two T cells was captured by template switching. To avoid experimental bias, donors of different ages were distributed randomly across sequencing lanes. The donors were divided into four age groups: young (average 16 years), middle-aged (roughly 42), aged (roughly 66) and long-lived (82). Age-related changes in TCR beta repertoire diversity were measured in the study by deep sequencing normalized with unique cDNA molecular identifiers. For two donors (one aged 18 to 29 and one aged 80 or older), the study analyzed two additional independent replicas of 1 million unique cDNA reads from the same blood draw. The full study reports these points: Because profiling used bulk unsorted PBMCs, naive and antigen-experienced compartments could not be compared conclusively. Because donor CMV infection status was unknown, age-related changes in expanded clonotypes were potentially confounded. There was a strong correlation between observed TCR beta diversity and the percentage of naive T cells measured by flow cytometry. Estimates of total diversity based on one million sequenced T cells were considered lower bounds and underestimates. As age increased, observed TCR beta diversity per million T cells dropped in a roughly linear way, and a significant reduction was already evident by age about 40. Compared with the aged group, more naive CD4+ T cells, fewer expanded clones and increased TCR diversity were shown by the long-lived group, suggesting age selection.

Donors were a few dozen systemically healthy Caucasian individuals from Russia aged roughly 6 to 95 years. Around 9.9 milliliters of peripheral blood were collected from each donor into EDTA-treated Vacutainer tubes. Ficoll-Paque density-gradient centrifugation was used to isolate PBMCs, with at least 6.5 million per sample. Trizol reagent was used to extract total RNA from PBMCs, with at least 6 micrograms per sample. For every donor, flow cytometry on a PBMC aliquot measured the percentage of naive CD45RAhigh/CD27high T cells. There are 14 amino acids in the CDR3, from cysteine to phenylalanine inclusive. Solely the CDR3 DNA is kept, with 42 bases framed from the first base. V and J are truncated by 3 bases and 6 bases respectively, leaving an intervening sequence of 13 bases. The germline V gene (reference sequence) yields LGHDT for CDR1 and YNNKEL for CDR2. The library was obtained by 5' RACE. Sequencing was carried out with an Illumina HiSeq 2500. A second PCR of about 7 to 12 cycles was run with a J-beta primer mix and a sample-barcoded 5' primer. A template-switch 5' adaptor carrying 12 random nucleotides introduced a unique molecular identifier onto each TCR beta cDNA molecule. Each sample yielded at least 2.5 million CDR3-containing paired-end reads. First-strand cDNA synthesis was performed from all RNA using the Mint cDNA synthesis kit, with priming by a TRBC-specific oligonucleotide. All cDNA was treated with uracil-DNA glycosylase and then went through a first 18-cycle PCR with the universal primers M1SS and BC2_uni_R. The source study handled its data this way. For normalization, 1 million high-quality reads were randomly selected from each sample, with every read carrying a distinct molecular identifier. Instead of being binned into consensus sequences, reads with shared molecular identifiers were discarded. MiTCR, run with a Q25 quality threshold and the strictest error-elimination algorithm, handled CDR3 identification, clonotype clustering and error correction. Lower-bound total TCR beta diversity was estimated with a nonparametric unseen species model using Euler transformation. The raw public reads went through TCRdb reprocessing: fastp at Q25, MiXCR clone calling, in-frame beta chains kept. All rows with the same CDR3 protein become a single entry with the most common DNA and genes. These V and J calls originate from TCRdb's pipeline instead of the authors' own analysis. This sample holds about 650,000 distinct CDR3 sequences; over 40% were observed only once. The ten largest clones take up approximately 15% of the sample.

Notes on this clonotype: The antigen it binds to is not known. No much larger clone is present one base from it, and per-base qualities are unavailable.

This chain joins TRBV3-1 to TRBJ2-3; the D element could tentatively be TRBD1 or TRBD2, as 5 bases agree for each. The sample comprised blood. This sequence was found in a woman aged 80 or older in good health. The bases read TGTGCCAGCAGCCATTCAGGGACGGCGGATACGCAGTATTTT. This is translated as CASSHSGTADTQYF.